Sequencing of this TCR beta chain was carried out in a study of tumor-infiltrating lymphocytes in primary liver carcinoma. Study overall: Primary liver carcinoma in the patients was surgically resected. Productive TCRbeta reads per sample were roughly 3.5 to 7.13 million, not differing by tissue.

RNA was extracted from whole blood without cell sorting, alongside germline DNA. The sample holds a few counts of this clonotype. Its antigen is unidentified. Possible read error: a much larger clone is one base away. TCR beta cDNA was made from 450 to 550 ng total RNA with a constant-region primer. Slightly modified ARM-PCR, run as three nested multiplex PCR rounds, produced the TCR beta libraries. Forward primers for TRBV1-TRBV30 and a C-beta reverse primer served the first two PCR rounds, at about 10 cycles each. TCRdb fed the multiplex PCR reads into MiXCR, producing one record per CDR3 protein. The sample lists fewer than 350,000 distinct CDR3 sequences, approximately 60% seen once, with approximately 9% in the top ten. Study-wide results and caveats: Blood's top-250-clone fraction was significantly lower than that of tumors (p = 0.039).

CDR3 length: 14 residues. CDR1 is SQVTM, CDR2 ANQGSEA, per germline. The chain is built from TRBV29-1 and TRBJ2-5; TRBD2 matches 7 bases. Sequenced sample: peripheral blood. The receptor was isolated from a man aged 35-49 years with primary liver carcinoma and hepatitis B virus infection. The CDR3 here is CSAIAGSLRETQYF. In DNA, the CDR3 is TGCAGTGCCATAGCGGGTTCACTAAGAGAGACCCAGTACTTC.